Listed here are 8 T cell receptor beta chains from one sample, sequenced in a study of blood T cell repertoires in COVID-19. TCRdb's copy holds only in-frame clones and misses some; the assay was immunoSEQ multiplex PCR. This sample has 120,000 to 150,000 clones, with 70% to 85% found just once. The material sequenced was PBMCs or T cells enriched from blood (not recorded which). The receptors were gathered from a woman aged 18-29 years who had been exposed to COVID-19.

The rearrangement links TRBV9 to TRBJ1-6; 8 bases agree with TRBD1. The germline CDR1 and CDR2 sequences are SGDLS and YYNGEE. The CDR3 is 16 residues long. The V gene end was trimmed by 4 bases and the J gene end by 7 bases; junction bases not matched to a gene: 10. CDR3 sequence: CASSKNTGQGNSPLHF. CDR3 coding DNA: TGTGCCAGCAGCAAAAACACAGGACAGGGAAATTCACCCCTCCACTTT.

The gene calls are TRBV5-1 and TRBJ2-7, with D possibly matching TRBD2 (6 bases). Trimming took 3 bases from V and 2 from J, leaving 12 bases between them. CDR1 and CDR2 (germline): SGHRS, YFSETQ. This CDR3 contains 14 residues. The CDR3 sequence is CASSSRDSAYEQYF. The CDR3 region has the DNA TGCGCCAGCAGCTCCCGGGACTCCGCCTACGAGCAGTACTTC.

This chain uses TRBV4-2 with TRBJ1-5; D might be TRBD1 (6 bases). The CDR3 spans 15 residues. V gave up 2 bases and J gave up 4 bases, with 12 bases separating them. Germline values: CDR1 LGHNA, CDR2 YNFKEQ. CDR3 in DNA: TGTGCCAGCAGCCAACCCCATCAGGGGAATCAGCCCCAGCATTTT. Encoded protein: CASSQPHQGNQPQHF.

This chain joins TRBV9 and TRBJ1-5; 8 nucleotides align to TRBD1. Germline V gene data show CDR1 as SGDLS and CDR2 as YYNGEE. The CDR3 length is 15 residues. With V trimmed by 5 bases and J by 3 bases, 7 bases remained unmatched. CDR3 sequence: CASSEAGGYNQPQHF. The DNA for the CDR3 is TGTGCCAGCAGTGAAGCAGGGGGCTACAATCAGCCCCAGCATTTT.

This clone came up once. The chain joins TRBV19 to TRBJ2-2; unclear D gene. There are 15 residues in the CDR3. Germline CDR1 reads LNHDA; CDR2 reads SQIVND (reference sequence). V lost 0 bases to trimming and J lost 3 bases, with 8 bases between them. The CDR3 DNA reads TGTGCCAGTAGTATAGAGGGCAGGCACACCGGGGAGCTGTTTTTT. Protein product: CASSIEGRHTGELFF. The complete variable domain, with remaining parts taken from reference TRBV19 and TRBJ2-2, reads DGGITQSPKYLFRKEGQNVTLSCEQNLNHDAMYWYRQDPGQGLRLIYYSQIVNDFQKGDIAEGYSVSREKKESFPLTVTSAQKNPTAFYLCASSIEGRHTGELFFGEGSRLTVL.

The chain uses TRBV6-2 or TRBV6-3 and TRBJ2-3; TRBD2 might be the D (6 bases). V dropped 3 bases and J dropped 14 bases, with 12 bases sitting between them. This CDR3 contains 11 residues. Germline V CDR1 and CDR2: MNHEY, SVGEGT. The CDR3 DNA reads TGTGCCAGCAGTTATTTGGACTATTGGTATTTT. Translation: CASSYLDYWYF.

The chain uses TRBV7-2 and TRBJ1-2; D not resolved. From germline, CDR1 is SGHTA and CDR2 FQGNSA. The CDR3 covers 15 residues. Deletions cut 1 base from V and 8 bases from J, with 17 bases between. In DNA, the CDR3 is TGTGCCAGCAGCTTAGGGGGAGTCTCTAGTTCGGGCTACACCTTC. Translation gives CASSLGGVSSSGYTF.

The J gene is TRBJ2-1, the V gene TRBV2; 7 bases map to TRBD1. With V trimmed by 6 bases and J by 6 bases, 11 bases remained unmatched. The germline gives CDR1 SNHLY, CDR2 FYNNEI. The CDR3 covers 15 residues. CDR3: CASRFRDRGRNEQFF. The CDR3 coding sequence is TGTGCCAGCAGGTTCCGGGACAGAGGACGCAATGAGCAGTTCTTC.